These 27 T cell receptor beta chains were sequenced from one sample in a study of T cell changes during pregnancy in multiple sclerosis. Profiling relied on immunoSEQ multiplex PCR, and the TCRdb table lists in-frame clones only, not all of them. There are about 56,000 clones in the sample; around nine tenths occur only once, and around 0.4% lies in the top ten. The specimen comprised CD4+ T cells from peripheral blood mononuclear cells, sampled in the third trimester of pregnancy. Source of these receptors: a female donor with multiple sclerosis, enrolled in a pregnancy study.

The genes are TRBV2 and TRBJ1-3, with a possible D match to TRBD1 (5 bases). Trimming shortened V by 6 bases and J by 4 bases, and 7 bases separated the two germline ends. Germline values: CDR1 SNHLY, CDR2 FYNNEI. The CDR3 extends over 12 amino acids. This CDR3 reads CASRQEGNTIYF. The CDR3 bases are TGTGCCAGCAGACAGGAGGGAAACACCATATATTTT. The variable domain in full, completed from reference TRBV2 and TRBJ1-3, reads EPEVTQTPSHQVTQMGQEVILRCVPISNHLYFYWYRQILGQKVEFLVSFYNNEISEKSEIFDDQFSVERPDGSNFTLKIRSTKLEDSAMYFCASRQEGNTIYFGEGSWLTVV.

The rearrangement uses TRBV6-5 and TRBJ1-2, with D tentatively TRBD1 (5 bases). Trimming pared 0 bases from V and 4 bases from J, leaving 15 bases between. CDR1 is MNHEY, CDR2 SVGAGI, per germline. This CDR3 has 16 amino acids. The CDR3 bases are TGTGCCAGCAGTTACTCGACTAGTCGGGGCGGCTATGGCTACACCTTC. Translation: CASSYSTSRGGYGYTF.

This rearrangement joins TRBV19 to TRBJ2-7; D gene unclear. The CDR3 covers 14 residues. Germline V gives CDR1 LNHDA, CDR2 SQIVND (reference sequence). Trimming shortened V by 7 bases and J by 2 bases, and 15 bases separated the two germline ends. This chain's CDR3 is CASNGPGEAYEQYF. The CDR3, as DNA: TGTGCCAGTAACGGCCCGGGTGAGGCCTACGAGCAGTACTTC. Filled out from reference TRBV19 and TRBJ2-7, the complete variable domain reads DGGITQSPKYLFRKEGQNVTLSCEQNLNHDAMYWYRQDPGQGLRLIYYSQIVNDFQKGDIAEGYSVSREKKESFPLTVTSAQKNPTAFYLCASNGPGEAYEQYFGPGTRLTVT.

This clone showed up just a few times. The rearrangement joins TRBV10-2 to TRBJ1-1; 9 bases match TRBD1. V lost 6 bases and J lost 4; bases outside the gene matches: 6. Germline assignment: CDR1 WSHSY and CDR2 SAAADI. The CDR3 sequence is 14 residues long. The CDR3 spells CASRGPGQGTEAFF. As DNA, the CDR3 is TGCGCCAGCAGGGGACCGGGACAGGGCACTGAAGCTTTCTTT.

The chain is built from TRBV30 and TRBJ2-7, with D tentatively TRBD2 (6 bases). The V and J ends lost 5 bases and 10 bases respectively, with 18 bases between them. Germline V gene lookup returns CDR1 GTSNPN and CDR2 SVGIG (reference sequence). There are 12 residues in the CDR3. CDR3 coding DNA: TGTGCCTGGCACACCGATAGACTAGTTCAGTACTTC. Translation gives CAWHTDRLVQYF.

Written as DNA, the CDR3 is TGTGCCAGCAGCCTAAGGTGGGCAGCCAATCAGCCCCAGCATTTT. This sequence encodes CASSLRWAANQPQHF. V gene TRBV6-5 combines with J gene TRBJ1-5; D uncertain. Germline V gene sequence: CDR1 MNHEY, CDR2 SVGAGI. This CDR3 spans 15 amino acids. The V gene lost 6 bases and the J gene lost 3 bases, with 15 bases spanning the gap.

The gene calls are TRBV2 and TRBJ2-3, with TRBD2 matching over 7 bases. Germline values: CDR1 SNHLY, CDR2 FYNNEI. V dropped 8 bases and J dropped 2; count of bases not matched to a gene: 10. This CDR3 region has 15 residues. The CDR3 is CASLNLLAVTDTQYF. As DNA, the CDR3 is TGTGCCAGCCTTAACCTTCTAGCGGTCACAGATACGCAGTATTTT.

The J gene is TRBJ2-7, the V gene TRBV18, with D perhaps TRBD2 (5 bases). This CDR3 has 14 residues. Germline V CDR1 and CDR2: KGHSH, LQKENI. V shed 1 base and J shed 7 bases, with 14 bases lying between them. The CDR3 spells CASSPRIPGEEQYF. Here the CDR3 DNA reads TGTGCCAGCTCACCACGCATCCCCGGGGAGGAGCAGTACTTC.

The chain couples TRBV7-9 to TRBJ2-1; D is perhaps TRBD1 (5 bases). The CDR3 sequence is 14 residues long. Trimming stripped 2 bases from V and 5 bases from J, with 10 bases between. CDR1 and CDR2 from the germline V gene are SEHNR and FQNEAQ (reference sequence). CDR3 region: CASSLWPDNNEQFF. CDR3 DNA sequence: TGTGCCAGCAGCTTATGGCCGGACAACAATGAGCAGTTCTTC.

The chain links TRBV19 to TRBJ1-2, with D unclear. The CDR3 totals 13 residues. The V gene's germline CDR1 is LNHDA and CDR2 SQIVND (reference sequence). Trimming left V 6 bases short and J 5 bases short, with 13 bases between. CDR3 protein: CASRGGLRYGYTF. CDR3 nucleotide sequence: TGTGCCAGTAGGGGTGGATTGAGGTATGGCTACACCTTC. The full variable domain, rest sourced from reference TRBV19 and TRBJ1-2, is DGGITQSPKYLFRKEGQNVTLSCEQNLNHDAMYWYRQDPGQGLRLIYYSQIVNDFQKGDIAEGYSVSREKKESFPLTVTSAQKNPTAFYLCASRGGLRYGYTFGSGTRLTVV.

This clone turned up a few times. CDR3: CAWSGVDSPLHF. The CDR3, as DNA: TGTGCCTGGAGCGGGGTCGATTCACCCCTCCACTTT. The chain couples TRBV30 to TRBJ1-6; D remains ambiguous. Germline loops: CDR1 GTSNPN, CDR2 SVGIG (reference sequence). The CDR3 runs 12 residues. The germline V and J ends were trimmed by 3 bases and 8 bases, with 8 bases remaining between them. The variable domain in full, completed from reference TRBV30 and TRBJ1-6, reads SQTIHQWPATLVQPVGSPLSLECTVEGTSNPNLYWYRQAAGRGLQLLFYSVGIGQISSEVPQNLSASRPQDRQFILSSKKLLLSDSGFYLCAWSGVDSPLHFGNGTRLTVT.

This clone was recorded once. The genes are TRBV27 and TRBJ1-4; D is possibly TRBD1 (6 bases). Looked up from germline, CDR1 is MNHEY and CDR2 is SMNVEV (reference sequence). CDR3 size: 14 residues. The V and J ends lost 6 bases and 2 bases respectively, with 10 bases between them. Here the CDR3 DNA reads TGTGCCAGCAGACTACAGGGTACTAATGAAAAACTGTTTTTT. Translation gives CASRLQGTNEKLFF.

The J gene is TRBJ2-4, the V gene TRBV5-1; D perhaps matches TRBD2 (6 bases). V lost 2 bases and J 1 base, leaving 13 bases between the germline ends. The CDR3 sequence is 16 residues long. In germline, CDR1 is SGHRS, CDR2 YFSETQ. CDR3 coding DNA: TGCGCCAGCAGCTTCCGGGGGTTTGAGGCCAAAAACATTCAGTACTTC. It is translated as CASSFRGFEAKNIQYF.

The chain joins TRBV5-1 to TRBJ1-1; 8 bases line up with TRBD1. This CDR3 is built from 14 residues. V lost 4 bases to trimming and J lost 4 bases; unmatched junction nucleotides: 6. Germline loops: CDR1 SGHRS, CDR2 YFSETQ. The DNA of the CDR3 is TGCGCCAGCAGCATGGACAGGGTTGGCACTGAAGCTTTCTTT. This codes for CASSMDRVGTEAFF.

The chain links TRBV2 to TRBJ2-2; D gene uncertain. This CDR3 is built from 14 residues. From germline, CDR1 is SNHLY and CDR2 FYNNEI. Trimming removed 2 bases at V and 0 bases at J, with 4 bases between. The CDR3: CASSEQTNTGELFF. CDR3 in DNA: TGTGCCAGCAGTGAACAGACGAACACCGGGGAGCTGTTTTTT.

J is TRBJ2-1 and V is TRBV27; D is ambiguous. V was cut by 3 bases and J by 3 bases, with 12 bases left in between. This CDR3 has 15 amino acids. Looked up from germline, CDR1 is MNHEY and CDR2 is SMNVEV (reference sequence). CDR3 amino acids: CASSFAGVNYNEQFF. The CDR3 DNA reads TGTGCCAGCAGTTTTGCCGGAGTGAACTACAATGAGCAGTTCTTC.

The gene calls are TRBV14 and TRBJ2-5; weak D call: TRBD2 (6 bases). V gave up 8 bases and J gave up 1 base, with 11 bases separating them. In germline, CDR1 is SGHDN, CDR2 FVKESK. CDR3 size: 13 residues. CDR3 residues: CASAGRPQETQYF. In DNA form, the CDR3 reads TGTGCCAGCGCTGGGAGGCCCCAAGAGACCCAGTACTTC.

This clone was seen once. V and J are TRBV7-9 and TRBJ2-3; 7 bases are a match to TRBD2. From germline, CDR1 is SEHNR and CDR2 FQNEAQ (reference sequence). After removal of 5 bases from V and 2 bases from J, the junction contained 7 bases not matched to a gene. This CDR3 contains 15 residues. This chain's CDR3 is CASSRSGDYTDTQYF. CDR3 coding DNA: TGTGCCAGCAGCCGTTCGGGGGACTACACAGATACGCAGTATTTT.

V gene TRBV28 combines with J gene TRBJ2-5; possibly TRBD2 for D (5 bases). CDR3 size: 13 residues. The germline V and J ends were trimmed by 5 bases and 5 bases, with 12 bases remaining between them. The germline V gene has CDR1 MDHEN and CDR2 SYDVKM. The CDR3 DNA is TGTGCCAGCAGTGGTGGAGGTCGGGAGACCCAGTACTTC. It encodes CASSGGGRETQYF.

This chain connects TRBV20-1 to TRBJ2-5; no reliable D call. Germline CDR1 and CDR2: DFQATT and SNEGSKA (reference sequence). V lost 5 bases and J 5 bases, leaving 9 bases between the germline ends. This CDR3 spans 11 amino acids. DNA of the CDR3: TGCAGTGCTGTGAGCTGGGAGACCCAGTACTTC. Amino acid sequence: CSAVSWETQYF.

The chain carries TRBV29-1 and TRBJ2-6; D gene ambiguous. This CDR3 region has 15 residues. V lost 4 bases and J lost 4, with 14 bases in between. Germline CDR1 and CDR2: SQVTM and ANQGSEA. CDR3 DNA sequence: TGCAGCGTTGGGGCCCCAGGATCCGGGGCCAACGTCCTGACTTTC. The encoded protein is CSVGAPGSGANVLTF. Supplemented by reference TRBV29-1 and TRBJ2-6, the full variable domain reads SAVISQKPSRDICQRGTSLTIQCQVDSQVTMMFWYRQQPGQSLTLIATANQGSEATYESGFVIDKFPISRPNLTFSTLTVSNMSPEDSSIYLCSVGAPGSGANVLTFGAGSRLTVL.

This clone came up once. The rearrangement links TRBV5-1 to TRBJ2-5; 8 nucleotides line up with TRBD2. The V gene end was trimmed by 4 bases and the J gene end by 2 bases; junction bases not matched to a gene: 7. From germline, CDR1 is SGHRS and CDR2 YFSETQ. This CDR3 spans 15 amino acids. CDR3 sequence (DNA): TGCGCCAGCAGCCGGGGAACTAGCGGACAAGAGACCCAGTACTTC. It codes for CASSRGTSGQETQYF.

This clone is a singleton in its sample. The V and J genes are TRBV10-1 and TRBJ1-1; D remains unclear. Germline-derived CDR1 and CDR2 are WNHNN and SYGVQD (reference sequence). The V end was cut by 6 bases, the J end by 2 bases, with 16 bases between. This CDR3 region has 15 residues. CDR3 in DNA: TGCGCCAGCAGGGCAGGAGTGAGGGAAAACACTGAAGCTTTCTTT. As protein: CASRAGVRENTEAFF.

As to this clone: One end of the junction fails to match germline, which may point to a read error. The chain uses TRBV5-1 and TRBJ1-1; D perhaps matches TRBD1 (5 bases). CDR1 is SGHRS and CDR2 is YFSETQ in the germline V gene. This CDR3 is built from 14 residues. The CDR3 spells CASSLGQGGTEASF. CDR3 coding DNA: TGCGCCAGCAGCTTGGGGCAGGGTGGCACTGAAGCTTCCTTT.

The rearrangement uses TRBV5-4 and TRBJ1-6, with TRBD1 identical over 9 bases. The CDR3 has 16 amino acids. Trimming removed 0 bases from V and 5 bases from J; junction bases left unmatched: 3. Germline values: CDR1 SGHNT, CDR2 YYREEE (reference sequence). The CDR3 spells CASSLEGTGNNSPLHF. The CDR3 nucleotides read TGTGCCAGCAGCTTGGAGGGGACAGGGAATAATTCACCCCTCCACTTT. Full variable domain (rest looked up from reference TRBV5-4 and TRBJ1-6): ETGVTQSPTHLIKTRGQQVTLRCSSQSGHNTVSWYQQALGQGPQFIFQYYREEENGRGNFPPRFSGLQFPNYSSELNVNALELDDSALYLCASSLEGTGNNSPLHFGNGTRLTVT.

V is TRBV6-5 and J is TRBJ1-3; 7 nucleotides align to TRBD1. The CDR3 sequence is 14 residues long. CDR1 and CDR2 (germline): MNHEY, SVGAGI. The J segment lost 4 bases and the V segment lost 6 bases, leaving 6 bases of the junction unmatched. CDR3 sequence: CASSYDRAGNTIYF. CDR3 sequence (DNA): TGTGCCAGCAGCTACGACAGGGCCGGAAACACCATATATTTT.

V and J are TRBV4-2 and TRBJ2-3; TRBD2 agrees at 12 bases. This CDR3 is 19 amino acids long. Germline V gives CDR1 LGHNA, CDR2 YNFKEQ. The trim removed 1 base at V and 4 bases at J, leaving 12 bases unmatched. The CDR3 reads CASSQVGASGGGVADTQYF. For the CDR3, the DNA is TGTGCCAGCAGCCAAGTAGGGGCTAGCGGGGGGGGTGTCGCAGATACGCAGTATTTT.